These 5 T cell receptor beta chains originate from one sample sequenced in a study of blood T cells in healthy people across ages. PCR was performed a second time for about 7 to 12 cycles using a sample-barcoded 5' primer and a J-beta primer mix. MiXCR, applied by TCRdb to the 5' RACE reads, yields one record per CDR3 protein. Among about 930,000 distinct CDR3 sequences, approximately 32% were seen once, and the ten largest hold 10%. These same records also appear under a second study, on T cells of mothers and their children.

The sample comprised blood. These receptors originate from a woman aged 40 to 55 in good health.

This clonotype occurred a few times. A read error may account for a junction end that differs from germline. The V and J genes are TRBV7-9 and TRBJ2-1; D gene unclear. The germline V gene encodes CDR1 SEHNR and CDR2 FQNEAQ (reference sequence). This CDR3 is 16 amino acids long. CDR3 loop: CAGSLVRVLSYNEQFF. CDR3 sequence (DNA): TGTGCCGGCAGCTTAGTCCGGGTCCTGTCCTACAATGAGCAGTTCTTC.

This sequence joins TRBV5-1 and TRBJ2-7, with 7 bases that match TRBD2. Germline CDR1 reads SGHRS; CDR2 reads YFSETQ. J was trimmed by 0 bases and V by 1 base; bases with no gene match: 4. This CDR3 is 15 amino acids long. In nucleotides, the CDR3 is TGCGCCAGCAGCTTGTGGGAGGGAGCCTCCTACGAGCAGTACTTC. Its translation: CASSLWEGASYEQYF.

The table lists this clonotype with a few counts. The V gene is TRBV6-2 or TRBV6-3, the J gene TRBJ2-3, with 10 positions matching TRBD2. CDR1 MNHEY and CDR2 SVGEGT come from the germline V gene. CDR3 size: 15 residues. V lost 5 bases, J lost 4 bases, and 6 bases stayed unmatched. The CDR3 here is CASSPELAGSDTQYF. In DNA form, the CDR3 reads TGTGCCAGCAGTCCCGAACTAGCGGGGTCAGATACGCAGTATTTT.

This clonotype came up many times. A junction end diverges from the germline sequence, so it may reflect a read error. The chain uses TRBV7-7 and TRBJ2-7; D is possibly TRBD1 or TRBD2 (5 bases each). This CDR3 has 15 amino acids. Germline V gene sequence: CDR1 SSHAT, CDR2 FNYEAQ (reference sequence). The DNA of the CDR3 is TGTGCTAGCAGCCTCGGGGCAGGTCGCTCCTACAAGCAGTACTTC. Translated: CASSLGAGRSYKQYF.

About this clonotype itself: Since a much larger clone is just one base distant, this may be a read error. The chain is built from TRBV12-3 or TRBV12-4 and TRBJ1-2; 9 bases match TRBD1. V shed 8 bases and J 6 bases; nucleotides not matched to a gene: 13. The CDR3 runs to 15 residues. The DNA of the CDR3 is TGTGCCAGCGGCCCCCAGACAGGGGGAGGGCATGGCTACACCTTC. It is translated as CASGPQTGGGHGYTF.